The rows below give T cell receptor beta chains drawn from one sample of a study of T-cell reconstitution after alpha-beta-depleted transplantation in children. TCRdb recomputed calls from the PCR reads with MiXCR, one row per CDR3 protein. The sample consists of about a million distinct CDR3 sequences, about 31% of them appearing once. The starting material was PBMCs, mostly from graft donor cells, obtained 360 days after TCRalphabeta/CD19-depleted stem cell transplant. The receptors originated from a boy under two years old who had a stem cell transplant for SCID, so the T cells may come from the graft donor. Each CDR3 is given without its conserved first and last residue. Each record gives: J gene, D gene, clone size, V gene, CDR3 length, CDR3 protein. The D gene is left open where the match is weak. Size is omitted from some rows. Given values are once, few, many or a class for expanded clones.

j_gene: TRBJ1-1; d_gene: NA; abundance: NA; v_gene: TRBV28; len: 14; CDR3aa: ASSAGDGAMNTEAF
j_gene: TRBJ2-1; d_gene: TRBD2; abundance: few; v_gene: TRBV4-2; len: 16; CDR3aa: ASSQERGFGGAYYEQF
j_gene: TRBJ2-3; d_gene: TRBD2; abundance: once; v_gene: TRBV29-1; len: 12; CDR3aa: SVETSEATDTQY
j_gene: TRBJ2-7; d_gene: NA; abundance: NA; v_gene: TRBV6-1; len: 10; CDR3aa: ASRTLAIEQY
j_gene: TRBJ2-1; d_gene: TRBD2; abundance: NA; v_gene: TRBV28; len: 13; CDR3aa: ASSFSGLAGGEQF
j_gene: TRBJ2-5; d_gene: NA; abundance: NA; v_gene: TRBV5-1; len: 14; CDR3aa: ASSPATGDTVETQY
j_gene: TRBJ2-1; d_gene: TRBD2; abundance: NA; v_gene: TRBV20-1; len: 14; CDR3aa: SARSSGASSYNEQF
j_gene: TRBJ1-1; d_gene: TRBD1; abundance: NA; v_gene: TRBV20-1; len: 12; CDR3aa: SARGDSQWSEAF
j_gene: TRBJ1-1; d_gene: TRBD1; abundance: NA; v_gene: TRBV4-1; len: 12; CDR3aa: ASSLETGQGKAF
j_gene: TRBJ2-1; d_gene: TRBD2; abundance: NA; v_gene: TRBV10-3; len: 14; CDR3aa: ALQSSLRGGYNEQF
j_gene: TRBJ2-2; d_gene: TRBD2; abundance: NA; v_gene: TRBV29-1; len: 14; CDR3aa: SVEVASGEWTGELF
j_gene: TRBJ2-7; d_gene: TRBD1; abundance: few; v_gene: TRBV6-5; len: 13; CDR3aa: ASSYGQGLSYEQY
j_gene: TRBJ2-2; d_gene: TRBD1; abundance: once; v_gene: TRBV12-3/TRBV12-4; len: 13; CDR3aa: ASSLKGTGDGELF
j_gene: TRBJ2-3; d_gene: TRBD1; abundance: NA; v_gene: TRBV27; len: 14; CDR3aa: ASSLSYDRGEDTQY
j_gene: TRBJ1-1; d_gene: NA; abundance: few; v_gene: TRBV5-1; len: 9; CDR3aa: ASRSYTEAF
j_gene: TRBJ2-5; d_gene: NA; abundance: once; v_gene: TRBV7-2; len: 12; CDR3aa: ASSFRRGTETQY
j_gene: TRBJ2-6; d_gene: TRBD1; abundance: NA; v_gene: TRBV5-1; len: 16; CDR3aa: ASSFHLPTGAGANVLT
j_gene: TRBJ2-5; d_gene: NA; abundance: few; v_gene: TRBV12-3/TRBV12-4; len: 12; CDR3aa: ASSIRTAQETQY
j_gene: TRBJ1-2; d_gene: NA; abundance: NA; v_gene: TRBV28; len: 15; CDR3aa: ASSPPTQGVPNYGYT
j_gene: TRBJ1-1; d_gene: TRBD1; abundance: NA; v_gene: TRBV9; len: 13; CDR3aa: ASSELQGMNTEAF
j_gene: TRBJ2-7; d_gene: TRBD2; abundance: few; v_gene: TRBV20-1; len: 14; CDR3aa: SVGASGNLISYEQY
j_gene: TRBJ1-1; d_gene: TRBD1; abundance: NA; v_gene: TRBV12-3/TRBV12-4; len: 13; CDR3aa: ASSLSQGANTEAF